These 7 T cell receptor beta chains were all obtained from the same sample, sequenced in a study of Ad26.COV2.S vaccination and SARS-CoV-2 variants. Treatment reported: around 19 received Ad26.COV2.S at low or high dose, single or two shots; about five received placebo; per-sample allocation not given. Day 63 following the first vaccine or placebo injection was when the samples were taken. The method was immunoSEQ multiplex PCR; TCRdb's version includes in-frame clones alone and lacks a portion of them. The repertoire consists of 350,000 to 400,000 clones, with about 91% occurring once and the leading ten covering around 1.9%. Sample: peripheral blood, taken in a trial of Ad26.COV2.S vaccine versus placebo. Receptors originate from a person between 18 and 59 years old who received the Ad26.COV2.S COVID-19 vaccine or a placebo.

The chain carries TRBV28 and TRBJ2-3; D is ambiguous. The germline V gene encodes CDR1 MDHEN and CDR2 SYDVKM. V was trimmed by 5 bases and J by 6 bases, leaving 9 bases between them. The CDR3 is 12 residues long. The CDR3 is CASSDALDTQYF. As DNA, the CDR3 is TGTGCCAGCAGTGATGCATTGGATACGCAGTATTTT.

The CDR3 DNA reads as TGTGCCAGCTCACCACCGCGGGGGCACAACAATGAGCAGTTCTTC. Amino acid sequence: CASSPPRGHNNEQFF. This rearrangement joins TRBV18 to TRBJ2-1; maybe TRBD2 (7 bases). Germline V lookup: CDR1 KGHSH, CDR2 LQKENI. The CDR3 totals 15 residues. V was cut by 0 bases and J by 5 bases, with 11 bases left in between.

This clone was recorded only once. This chain links TRBV7-9 with TRBJ2-1; no clear D gene. Germline V CDR1 and CDR2: SEHNR, FQNEAQ (reference sequence). This CDR3 contains 16 residues. V was clipped by 5 bases and J by 4 bases, with 18 bases between them. CDR3 coding DNA: TGTGCCAGCAGCCCCGTAGTGGTCGTTGTTTACAATGAGCAGTTCTTC. It is translated as CASSPVVVVVYNEQFF.

This clone was seen just once. The genes are TRBV4-1 and TRBJ2-3; a possible D gene is TRBD2 (6 bases). V lost 3 bases and J lost 3, with 19 bases in between. In germline, CDR1 is MGHRA, CDR2 YSYEKL. The CDR3 is made up of 17 amino acids. The CDR3 region is CASSQNGAGIGTDTQYF. CDR3 nucleotide sequence: TGCGCCAGCAGCCAGAACGGTGCGGGAATTGGTACAGATACGCAGTATTTT.

This chain connects TRBV19 to TRBJ1-1; D possibly corresponds to TRBD1 (5 bases). The CDR3 totals 14 residues. With 1 base removed from V and 1 base from J, the gap between germline ends came to 7 bases. CDR1 is LNHDA and CDR2 is SQIVND in the germline V gene (reference sequence). CDR3 region: CASSIGGSNTEAFF. CDR3 DNA: TGTGCCAGTAGTATAGGGGGGTCGAACACTGAAGCTTTCTTT.

This clone appeared many times. The V call is TRBV6-2 or TRBV6-3, the J call TRBJ1-1; D remains ambiguous. V shed 5 bases and J shed 6 bases, with 7 bases lying between them. Germline-derived CDR1 and CDR2 are MNHEY and SVGEGT. The length of the CDR3 is 11 residues. The CDR3 DNA sequence: TGTGCCAGCAGTCGGAGGGCTGAAGCTTTCTTT. Encoded protein: CASSRRAEAFF.

J is TRBJ2-2 and V is TRBV30, with 7 bases fitting TRBD2. V trimming: 0 bases; J trimming: 5 bases; junction bases outside the gene matches: 6. The CDR3 has 15 residues. Germline assignment: CDR1 GTSNPN and CDR2 SVGIG (reference sequence). CDR3 in amino acids: CAWSVGELATGELFF. DNA for the CDR3: TGTGCCTGGAGTGTTGGTGAACTAGCGACCGGGGAGCTGTTTTTT.